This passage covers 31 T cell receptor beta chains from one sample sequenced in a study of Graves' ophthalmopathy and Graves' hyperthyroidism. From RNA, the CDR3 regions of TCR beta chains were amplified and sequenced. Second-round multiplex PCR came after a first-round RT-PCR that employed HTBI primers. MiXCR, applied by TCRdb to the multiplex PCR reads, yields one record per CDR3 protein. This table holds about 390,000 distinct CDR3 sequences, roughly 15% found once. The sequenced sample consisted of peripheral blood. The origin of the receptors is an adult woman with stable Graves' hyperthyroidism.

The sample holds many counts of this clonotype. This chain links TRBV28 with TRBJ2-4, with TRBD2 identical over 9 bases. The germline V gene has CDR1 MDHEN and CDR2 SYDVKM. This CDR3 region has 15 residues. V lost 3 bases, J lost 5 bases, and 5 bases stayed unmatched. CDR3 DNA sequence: TGTGCCAGCAGTTTGATTAGCGGGAGCGAAAACATTCAGTACTTC. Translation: CASSLISGSENIQYF.

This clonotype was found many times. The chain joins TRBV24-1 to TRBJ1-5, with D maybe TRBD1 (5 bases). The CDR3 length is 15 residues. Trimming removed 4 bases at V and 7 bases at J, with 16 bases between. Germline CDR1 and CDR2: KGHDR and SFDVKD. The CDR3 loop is CATSESTDFKQPQHF. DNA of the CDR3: TGTGCCACCAGTGAATCGACAGATTTTAAGCAGCCCCAGCATTTT.

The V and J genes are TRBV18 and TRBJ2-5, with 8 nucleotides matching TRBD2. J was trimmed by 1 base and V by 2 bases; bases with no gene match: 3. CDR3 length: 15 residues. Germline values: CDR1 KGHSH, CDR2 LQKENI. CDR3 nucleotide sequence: TGTGCCAGCTCACCAGGGACTAGGTCCCAAGAGACCCAGTACTTC. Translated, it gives CASSPGTRSQETQYF.

CDR3: CASSLGTAGASYEQYF. DNA for the CDR3: TGTGCCAGCAGTCTAGGAACGGCGGGGGCCTCCTACGAGCAGTACTTC. V is TRBV28 and J is TRBJ2-7; possible D gene TRBD2, 7 bases. The CDR3 runs 16 residues. The ends were cut back, 5 bases at V and 0 bases at J, with 17 bases in the middle. The germline V gene encodes CDR1 MDHEN and CDR2 SYDVKM.

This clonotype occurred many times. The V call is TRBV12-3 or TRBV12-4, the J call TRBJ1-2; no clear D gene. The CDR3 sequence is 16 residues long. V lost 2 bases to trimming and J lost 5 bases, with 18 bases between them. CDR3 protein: CASSLLDARRGYGYTF. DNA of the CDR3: TGTGCCAGCAGTTTATTAGACGCCAGGAGAGGTTATGGCTACACCTTC.

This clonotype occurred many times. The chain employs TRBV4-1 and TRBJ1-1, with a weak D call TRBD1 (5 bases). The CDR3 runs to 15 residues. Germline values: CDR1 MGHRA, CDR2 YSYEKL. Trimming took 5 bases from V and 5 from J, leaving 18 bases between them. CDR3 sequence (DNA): TGCGCCAGCAGCGAATTACCGGGGGTTTCAACTGAAGCTTTCTTT. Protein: CASSELPGVSTEAFF.

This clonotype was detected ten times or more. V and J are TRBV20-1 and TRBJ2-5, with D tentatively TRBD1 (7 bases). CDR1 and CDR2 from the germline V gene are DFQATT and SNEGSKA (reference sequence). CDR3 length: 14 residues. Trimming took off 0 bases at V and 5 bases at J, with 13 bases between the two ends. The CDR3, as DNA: TGCAGTGCTAGAGATGGAGGGGGCTTGGAGACCCAGTACTTC. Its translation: CSARDGGGLETQYF.

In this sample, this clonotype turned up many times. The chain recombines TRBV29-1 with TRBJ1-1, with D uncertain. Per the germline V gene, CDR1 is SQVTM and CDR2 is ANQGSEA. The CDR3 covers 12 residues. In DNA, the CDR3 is TGCAGGGCCGGCAGGCAGAACACTGAAGCTTTCTTT. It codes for CRAGRQNTEAFF.

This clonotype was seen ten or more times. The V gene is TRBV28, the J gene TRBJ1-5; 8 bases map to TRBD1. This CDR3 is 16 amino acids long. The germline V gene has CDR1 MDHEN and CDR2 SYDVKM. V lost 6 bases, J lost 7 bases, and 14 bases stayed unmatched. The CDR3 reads CASSPRWTGIKQPQHF. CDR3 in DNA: TGTGCCAGCAGCCCCCGATGGACAGGGATTAAGCAGCCCCAGCATTTT.

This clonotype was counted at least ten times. The CDR3, as DNA: TGTGCCTGGAGTGTACCGGGGGAGGGGCGATACGAGCAGTACTTC. Its protein is CAWSVPGEGRYEQYF. This chain connects TRBV30 to TRBJ2-7, with 7 positions matching TRBD2. CDR3 length equals 15 residues. Germline CDR1 is GTSNPN and CDR2 is SVGIG (reference sequence). Unmatched junction bases numbered 9, after V lost 0 bases and J lost 4 bases.

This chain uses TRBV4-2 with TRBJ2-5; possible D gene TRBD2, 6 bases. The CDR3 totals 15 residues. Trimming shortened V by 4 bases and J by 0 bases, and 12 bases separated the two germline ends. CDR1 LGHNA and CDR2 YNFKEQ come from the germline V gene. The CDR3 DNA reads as TGTGCCAGCAGCCGAGACGGGACTCACCAAGAGACCCAGTACTTC. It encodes CASSRDGTHQETQYF.

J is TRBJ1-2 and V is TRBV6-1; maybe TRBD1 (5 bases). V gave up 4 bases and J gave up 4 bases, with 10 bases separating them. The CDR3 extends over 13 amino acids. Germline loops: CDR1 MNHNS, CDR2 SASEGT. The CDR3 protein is CASSAGLRYGYTF. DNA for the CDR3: TGTGCCAGCAGTGCGGGACTGCGCTATGGCTACACCTTC.

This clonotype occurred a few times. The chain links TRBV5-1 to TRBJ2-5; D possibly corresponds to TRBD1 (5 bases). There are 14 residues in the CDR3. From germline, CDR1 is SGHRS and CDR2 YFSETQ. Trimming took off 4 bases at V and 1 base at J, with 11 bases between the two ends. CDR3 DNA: TGCGCCAGCAGCCTGCGACAGCGCCAAGAGACCCAGTACTTC. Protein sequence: CASSLRQRQETQYF.

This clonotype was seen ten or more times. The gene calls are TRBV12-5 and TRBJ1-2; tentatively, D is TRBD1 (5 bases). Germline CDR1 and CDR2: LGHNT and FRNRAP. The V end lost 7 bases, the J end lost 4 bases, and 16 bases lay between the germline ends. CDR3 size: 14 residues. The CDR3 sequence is CASDPTAYPYGYTF. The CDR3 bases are TGTGCTAGTGACCCGACAGCTTATCCCTATGGCTACACCTTC.

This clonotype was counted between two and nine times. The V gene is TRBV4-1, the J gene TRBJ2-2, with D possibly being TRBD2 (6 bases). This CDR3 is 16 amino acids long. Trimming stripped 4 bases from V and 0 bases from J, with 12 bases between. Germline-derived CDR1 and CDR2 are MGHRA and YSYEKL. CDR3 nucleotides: TGCGCCAGCAGCCTCCCGGGACTCACGAACACCGGGGAGCTGTTTTTT. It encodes CASSLPGLTNTGELFF.

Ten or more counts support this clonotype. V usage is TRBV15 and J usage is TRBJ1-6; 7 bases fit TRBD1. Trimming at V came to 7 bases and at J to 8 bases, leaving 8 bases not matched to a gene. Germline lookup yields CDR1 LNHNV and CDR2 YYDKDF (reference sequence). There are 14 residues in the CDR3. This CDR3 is CATKAGTVDSPLHF. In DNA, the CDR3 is TGTGCCACCAAAGCAGGGACAGTTGATTCACCCCTCCACTTT.

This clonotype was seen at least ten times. CDR3 nucleotides: TGTGCCAGCAGTGAATCCTTGAGCGGGAGTGGTGAGACCCAGTACTTC. It codes for CASSESLSGSGETQYF. This rearrangement joins TRBV25-1 to TRBJ2-5; 8 bases are shared with TRBD2. Germline CDR1 reads MGHDK; CDR2 reads SYGVNS. The CDR3 has 16 amino acids. Trimming took 1 base from V and 5 from J; bases not matched to a gene: 9.

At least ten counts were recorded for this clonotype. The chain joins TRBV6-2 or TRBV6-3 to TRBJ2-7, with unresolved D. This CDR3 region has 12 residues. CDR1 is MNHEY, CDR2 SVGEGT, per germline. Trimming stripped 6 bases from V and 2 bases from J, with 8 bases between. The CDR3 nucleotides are TGTGCCAGCAGATCGACCCCCTACGAGCAGTACTTC. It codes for CASRSTPYEQYF.

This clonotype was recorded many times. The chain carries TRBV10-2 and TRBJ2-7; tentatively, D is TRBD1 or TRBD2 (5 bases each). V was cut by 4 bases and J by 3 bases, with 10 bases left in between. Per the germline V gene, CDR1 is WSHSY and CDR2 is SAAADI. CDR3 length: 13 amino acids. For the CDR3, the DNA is TGCGCCAGCAGTGGGGACCTTAACTACGAGCAGTACTTC. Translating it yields CASSGDLNYEQYF.

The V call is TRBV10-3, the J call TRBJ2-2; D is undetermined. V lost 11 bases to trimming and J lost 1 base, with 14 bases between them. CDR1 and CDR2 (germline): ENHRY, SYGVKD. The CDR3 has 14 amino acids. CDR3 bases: TGTGCCTTATCCGGCGAGCTGAACACCGGGGAGCTGTTTTTT. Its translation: CALSGELNTGELFF.

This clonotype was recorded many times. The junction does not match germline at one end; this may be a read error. CDR3 in amino acids: CASSEGQGGRNIKYF. In nucleotides, the CDR3 is TGTGCCAGCAGTGAAGGACAGGGTGGGAGAAACATTAAGTACTTC. V usage is TRBV6-1 and J usage is TRBJ2-4, with 7 bases lining up with TRBD1. Per the germline V gene, CDR1 is MNHNS and CDR2 is SASEGT. The CDR3 is 15 amino acids.

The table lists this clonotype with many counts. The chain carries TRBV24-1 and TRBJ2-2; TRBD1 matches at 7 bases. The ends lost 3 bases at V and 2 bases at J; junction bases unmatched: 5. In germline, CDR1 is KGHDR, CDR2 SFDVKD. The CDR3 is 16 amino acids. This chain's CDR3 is CATSDRDRKNTGELFF. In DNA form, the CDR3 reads TGTGCCACCAGTGATCGGGACAGAAAAAACACCGGGGAGCTGTTTTTT.

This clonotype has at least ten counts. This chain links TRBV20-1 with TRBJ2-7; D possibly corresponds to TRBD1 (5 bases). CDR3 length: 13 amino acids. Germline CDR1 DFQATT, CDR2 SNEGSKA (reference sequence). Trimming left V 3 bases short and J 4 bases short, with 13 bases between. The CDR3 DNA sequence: TGCAGTGCTAGGACAGCGAGTCAGTACGAGCAGTACTTC. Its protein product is CSARTASQYEQYF.

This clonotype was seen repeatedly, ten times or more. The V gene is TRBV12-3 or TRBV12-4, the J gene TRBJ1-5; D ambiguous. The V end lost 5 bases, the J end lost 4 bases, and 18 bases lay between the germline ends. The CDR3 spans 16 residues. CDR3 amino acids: CASSPGTGILNQPQHF. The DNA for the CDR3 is TGTGCCAGCAGTCCCGGAACGGGGATTCTAAATCAGCCCCAGCATTTT.

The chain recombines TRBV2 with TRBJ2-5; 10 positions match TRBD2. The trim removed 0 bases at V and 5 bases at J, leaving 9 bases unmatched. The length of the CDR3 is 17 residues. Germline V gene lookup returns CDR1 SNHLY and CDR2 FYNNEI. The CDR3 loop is CASSEAFPTSGWETQYF. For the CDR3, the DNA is TGTGCCAGCAGTGAAGCGTTTCCGACTAGCGGGTGGGAGACCCAGTACTTC.

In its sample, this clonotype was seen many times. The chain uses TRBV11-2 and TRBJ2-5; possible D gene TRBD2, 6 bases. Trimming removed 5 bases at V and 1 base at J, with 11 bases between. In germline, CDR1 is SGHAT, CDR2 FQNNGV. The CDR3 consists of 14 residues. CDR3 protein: CASSVLAFQETQYF. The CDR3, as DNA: TGTGCCAGCAGCGTCCTAGCGTTCCAAGAGACCCAGTACTTC. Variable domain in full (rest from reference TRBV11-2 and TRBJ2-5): EAGVAQSPRYKIIEKRQSVAFWCNPISGHATLYWYQQILGQGPKLLIQFQNNGVVDDSQLPKDRFSAERLKGVDSTLKIQPAKLEDSAVYLCASSVLAFQETQYFGPGTRLLVL.

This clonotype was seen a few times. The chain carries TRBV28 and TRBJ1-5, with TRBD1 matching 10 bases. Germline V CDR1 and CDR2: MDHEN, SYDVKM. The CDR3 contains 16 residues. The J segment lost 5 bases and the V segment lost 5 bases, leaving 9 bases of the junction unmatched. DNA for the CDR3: TGTGCCAGCAGTCCCCTGACAGGGGGCCTTTATCAGCCCCAGCATTTT. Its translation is CASSPLTGGLYQPQHF.

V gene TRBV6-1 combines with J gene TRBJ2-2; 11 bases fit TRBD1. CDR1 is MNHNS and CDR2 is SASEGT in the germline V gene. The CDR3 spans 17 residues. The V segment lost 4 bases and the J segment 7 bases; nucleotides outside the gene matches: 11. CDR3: CASSAGQGAGDGGELFF. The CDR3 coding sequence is TGTGCCAGCAGTGCTGGACAGGGGGCTGGAGATGGCGGGGAGCTGTTTTTT.

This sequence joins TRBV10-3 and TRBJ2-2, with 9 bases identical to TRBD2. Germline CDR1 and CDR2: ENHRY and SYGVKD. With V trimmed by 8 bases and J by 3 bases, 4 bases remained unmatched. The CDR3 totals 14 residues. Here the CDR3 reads CAIGREGDTGELFF. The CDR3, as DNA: TGTGCCATCGGGCGGGAGGGCGACACCGGGGAGCTGTTTTTT.

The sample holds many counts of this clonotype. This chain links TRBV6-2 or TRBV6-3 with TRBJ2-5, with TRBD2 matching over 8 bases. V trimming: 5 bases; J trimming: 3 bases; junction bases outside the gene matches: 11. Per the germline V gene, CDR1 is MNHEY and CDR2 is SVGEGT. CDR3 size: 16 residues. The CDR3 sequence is CASSGRRGGSKETQYF. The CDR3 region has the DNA TGTGCCAGCAGTGGAAGACGGGGGGGGTCCAAAGAGACCCAGTACTTC.

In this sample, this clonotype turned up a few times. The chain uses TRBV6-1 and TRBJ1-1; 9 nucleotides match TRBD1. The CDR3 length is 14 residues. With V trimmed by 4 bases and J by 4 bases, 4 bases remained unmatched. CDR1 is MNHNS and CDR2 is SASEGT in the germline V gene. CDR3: CASSGQGGSTEAFF. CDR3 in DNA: TGTGCCAGCAGTGGACAGGGGGGATCCACTGAAGCTTTCTTT.